These 30 T cell receptor beta chains came from one sample sequenced in a study of cytomegalovirus exposure and HLA in healthy donors. Measured with immunoSEQ multiplex PCR; TCRdb has only the in-frame clones, and not every one. The sample consists of around 150,000 clones, roughly 79% of them appearing once. Sequencing used PBMCs. The receptors originated from a young man in good health and CMV-seropositive.

The chain is built from TRBV5-1 and TRBJ2-1; 12 positions agree with TRBD2. V shed 4 bases, J shed 3 bases, and the junction held 5 bases outside the gene matches. Germline V CDR1 and CDR2: SGHRS, YFSETQ. The CDR3 covers 16 residues. The CDR3 region is CASSPPTSGSYNEQFF. CDR3 in DNA: TGCGCCAGCAGCCCCCCGACTAGCGGGAGCTACAATGAGCAGTTCTTC.

The CDR3 protein is CASSQSGRQNYGYTF. The CDR3 DNA is TGCGCCAGCAGTCAATCGGGCAGGCAGAACTATGGCTACACCTTC. J is TRBJ1-2 and V is TRBV23-1; no definite D call. TRBV23-1 is assigned to the ORF class and has an uncertain function. The CDR3 totals 15 residues. V lost 0 bases and J 2 bases, leaving 10 bases between the germline ends.

The chain recombines TRBV7-3 with TRBJ2-5; maybe TRBD1 (5 bases). The CDR3 spans 12 residues. CDR1 is SGHTA and CDR2 is FQGTGA in the germline V gene. Trimming shortened V by 4 bases and J by 5 bases, and 8 bases separated the two germline ends. CDR3 sequence (DNA): TGTGCCAGCAGCTCAAACAGGGAGACCCAGTACTTC. Protein: CASSSNRETQYF.

This chain uses TRBV25-1 with TRBJ2-1; 8 bases match TRBD2. There are 13 residues in the CDR3. Germline values: CDR1 MGHDK, CDR2 SYGVNS. With V trimmed by 8 bases and J by 5 bases, 5 bases remained unmatched. The CDR3 is CASCGRKNNEQFF. The CDR3 region has the DNA TGTGCCAGCTGCGGGAGGAAAAACAATGAGCAGTTCTTC. Together with reference TRBV25-1 and TRBJ2-1, the CDR3 gives the full variable domain: EADIYQTPRYLVIGTGKKITLECSQTMGHDKMYWYQQDPGMELHLIHYSYGVNSTEKGDLSSESTVSRIRTEHFPLTLESARPSHTSQYLCASCGRKNNEQFFGPGTRLTVL.

The chain combines TRBV7-2 with TRBJ2-3, with TRBD2 identical over 7 bases. The CDR3 runs to 15 residues. Trimming took 2 bases from V and 0 from J; bases not matched to a gene: 2. Germline values: CDR1 SGHTA, CDR2 FQGNSA. The CDR3 coding sequence is TGTGCCAGCAGCTTACGGGGAGGGAGCACAGATACGCAGTATTTT. Translation: CASSLRGGSTDTQYF.

The J gene is TRBJ1-5, the V gene TRBV10-1; D uncertain. Germline V gives CDR1 WNHNN, CDR2 SYGVQD (reference sequence). The V end was cut by 0 bases, the J end by 4 bases, with 4 bases between. The CDR3 length is 13 residues. CDR3 bases: TGCGCCAGCAGTGAGTCCCATAATCAGCCCCAGCATTTT. This gives the protein CASSESHNQPQHF.

The chain combines TRBV4-3 with TRBJ1-4, with D tentatively TRBD1 (5 bases). Per germline, CDR1 LGHNA and CDR2 YSLEER. The CDR3 contains 15 residues. The germline V and J ends were trimmed by 0 bases and 7 bases, with 12 bases remaining between them. CDR3 bases: TGCGCCAGCAGCCAAGATTCGGGGGGAGGTGAAAAACTGTTTTTT. It is translated as CASSQDSGGGEKLFF.

This rearrangement joins TRBV5-4 to TRBJ2-7; 8 bases line up with TRBD1. V lost 3 bases and J lost 4; bases outside the gene matches: 9. The CDR3 contains 15 residues. Germline CDR1 is SGHNT and CDR2 is YYREEE (reference sequence). This chain's CDR3 is CASSSRTGSRYEQYF. CDR3 bases: TGTGCCAGCAGCTCCCGGACAGGGTCGAGGTACGAGCAGTACTTC.

The chain recombines TRBV18 with TRBJ1-4, with 7 bases fitting TRBD1. Germline V CDR1 and CDR2: KGHSH, LQKENI. With 6 bases clipped from V and 7 bases from J, the junction kept 5 bases outside the gene matches. The CDR3 covers 13 residues. As DNA, the CDR3 is TGTGCCAGCTCGTCACAGGGGCCTGAAAAACTGTTTTTT. It encodes CASSSQGPEKLFF.

The CDR3 loop is CASKSAGGLNEQFF. CDR3 DNA: TGTGCCAGTAAATCGGCAGGGGGTCTCAATGAGCAGTTCTTC. The J gene is TRBJ2-1, the V gene TRBV19, with 7 nucleotides matching TRBD1. Losses at the gene ends were 7 bases for V and 6 bases for J; bases not matched to a gene: 9. CDR3 length: 14 amino acids. Germline lookup yields CDR1 LNHDA and CDR2 SQIVND (reference sequence).

The chain links TRBV7-9 to TRBJ1-1; 8 nucleotides align to TRBD1. CDR1 is SEHNR and CDR2 is FQNEAQ in the germline V gene (reference sequence). CDR3 size: 14 residues. V gave up 1 base and J gave up 11 bases; unmatched junction bases: 9. The CDR3 DNA follows: TGTGCCAGCAGCTTAGATCGTCAGGGGGCAGAGGCTTTCTTT. Translation: CASSLDRQGAEAFF.

This clone has a single count. The chain is built from TRBV19 and TRBJ1-1, with TRBD1 identical over 9 bases. Germline CDR1 LNHDA, CDR2 SQIVND (reference sequence). With V trimmed by 10 bases and J by 4 bases, 7 bases remained unmatched. The CDR3 totals 13 residues. CDR3 region: CATWDRVGTEAFF. The CDR3 DNA reads TGTGCCACCTGGGACAGGGTGGGCACTGAAGCTTTCTTT.

This clone has a handful of counts. The J gene is TRBJ2-2, the V gene TRBV25-1; D not resolved. The CDR3 has 14 amino acids. Deletions cut 2 bases from V and 4 bases from J, with 8 bases between. CDR1 is MGHDK and CDR2 is SYGVNS in the germline V gene. The CDR3 DNA reads as TGTGCCAGCAGTGAAGGCAGGTCCACCGGGGAGCTGTTTTTT. Its translation is CASSEGRSTGELFF.

The chain employs TRBV5-1 and TRBJ1-1; perhaps TRBD1 as D (6 bases). The CDR3 extends over 17 amino acids. Germline lookup yields CDR1 SGHRS and CDR2 YFSETQ. V was pared by 4 bases and J by 0 bases, with 19 bases between. CDR3 in DNA: TGCGCCAGCAGCCCACAACCCCTTGGACAGATGAACACTGAAGCTTTCTTT. Protein product: CASSPQPLGQMNTEAFF.

The chain uses TRBV19 and TRBJ2-3, with 13 bases identical to TRBD2. Germline V gene data show CDR1 as LNHDA and CDR2 as SQIVND (reference sequence). After removal of 7 bases from V and 2 bases from J, the junction contained 3 bases not matched to a gene. This CDR3 contains 15 residues. CDR3 in amino acids: CASKTSGGTTDTQYF. The CDR3 nucleotides are TGTGCCAGTAAGACTAGCGGGGGGACCACAGATACGCAGTATTTT.

V usage is TRBV29-1 and J usage is TRBJ2-4; D is perhaps TRBD1 (5 bases). V lost 0 bases and J 10 bases, leaving 7 bases between the germline ends. Per germline, CDR1 SQVTM and CDR2 ANQGSEA. The CDR3 is 11 residues long. CDR3 residues: CSVEDPGIQYF. DNA for the CDR3: TGCAGCGTTGAAGATCCAGGGATTCAGTACTTC. Full variable domain (outside the CDR3, taken from reference TRBV29-1 and TRBJ2-4): SAVISQKPSRDICQRGTSLTIQCQVDSQVTMMFWYRQQPGQSLTLIATANQGSEATYESGFVIDKFPISRPNLTFSTLTVSNMSPEDSSIYLCSVEDPGIQYFGAGTRLSVL.

The V and J genes are TRBV5-6 and TRBJ2-3, with TRBD1 matching over 7 bases. Germline CDR1 is SGHDT and CDR2 is YYEEEE. The V and J ends lost 3 bases and 7 bases, in that order; junction bases with no gene match: 2. CDR3 size: 12 residues. The CDR3 loop reads CASSSGQNTQYF. Here the CDR3 DNA reads TGTGCCAGCAGCTCGGGACAGAATACGCAGTATTTT. Full variable domain (remainder filled in from reference TRBV5-6 and TRBJ2-3): DAGVTQSPTHLIKTRGQQVTLRCSPKSGHDTVSWYQQALGQGPQFIFQYYEEEERQRGNFPDRFSGHQFPNYSSELNVNALLLGDSALYLCASSSGQNTQYFGPGTRLTVL.

The chain links TRBV10-3 to TRBJ1-1, with 7 bases identical to TRBD1. V shed 7 bases and J 2 bases; nucleotides not matched to a gene: 4. Germline CDR1 reads ENHRY; CDR2 reads SYGVKD. CDR3 length: 13 residues. The chain's CDR3 is CAITDRVNTEAFF. Written as DNA, the CDR3 is TGTGCCATCACCGACAGGGTAAACACTGAAGCTTTCTTT.

This clone was seen just once. This chain connects TRBV10-3 to TRBJ1-1; D gene unclear. V lost 0 bases to trimming and J lost 4 bases, with 15 bases between them. The CDR3 runs to 16 residues. Germline-derived CDR1 and CDR2 are ENHRY and SYGVKD. The CDR3 DNA is TGTGCCATCAGTGAGTCGCCTCATCCGACGGGCACTGAAGCTTTCTTT. It translates to CAISESPHPTGTEAFF.

V and J are TRBV25-1 and TRBJ2-7; 9 nucleotides agree with TRBD2. V shed 10 bases, J shed 2 bases, and the junction held 3 bases outside the gene matches. The CDR3 has 12 amino acids. The germline V gene has CDR1 MGHDK and CDR2 SYGVNS. CDR3 bases: TGTGCCACAGCGGGGGGCACCTACGAGCAGTACTTC. It specifies CATAGGTYEQYF.

This sequence joins TRBV19 and TRBJ2-2; 9 bases are a match to TRBD2. CDR3 length: 14 amino acids. Germline values: CDR1 LNHDA, CDR2 SQIVND (reference sequence). V trimming: 11 bases; J trimming: 6 bases; junction bases outside the gene matches: 10. In DNA, the CDR3 is TGTGCCGCAGATAGCGGGAGAGGGGCCGGGGAGCTGTTTTTT. This codes for CAADSGRGAGELFF.

The V and J genes are TRBV5-1 and TRBJ1-1; 7 nucleotides align to TRBD1. The ends lost 4 bases at V and 1 base at J; junction bases unmatched: 10. This CDR3 spans 16 amino acids. In germline, CDR1 is SGHRS, CDR2 YFSETQ. CDR3 bases: TGCGCCAGCAGCCCGCAGACAGGGAACGAGAACACTGAAGCTTTCTTT. Its translation is CASSPQTGNENTEAFF.

CDR3 in DNA: TGTGCCAGCAGTGGACGGGGTGGGGAGGGGATGACTGAAGCTTTCTTT. It translates to CASSGRGGEGMTEAFF. V gene TRBV2 combines with J gene TRBJ1-1, with D perhaps matching TRBD1 (5 bases). V dropped 4 bases and J dropped 5 bases, with 20 bases sitting between them. The CDR3 extends over 16 amino acids. Per the germline V gene, CDR1 is SNHLY and CDR2 is FYNNEI.

The chain has TRBV7-2 and TRBJ2-4; a weak D match, TRBD2 (6 bases). CDR1 SGHTA and CDR2 FQGNSA come from the germline V gene. V was pared by 1 base and J by 0 bases, with 7 bases between. The CDR3 contains 15 residues. The CDR3 here is CASSLVAVAKNIQYF. The CDR3 DNA reads TGTGCCAGCAGCTTAGTAGCGGTAGCCAAAAACATTCAGTACTTC.

The rearrangement joins TRBV6-1 to TRBJ2-7, with D possibly matching TRBD1 (5 bases). V was trimmed by 2 bases and J by 5 bases, leaving 16 bases between them. The CDR3 is 15 residues long. CDR1 MNHNS and CDR2 SASEGT come from the germline V gene. CDR3 region: CASSELEDRSDEQYF. The DNA of the CDR3 is TGTGCCAGCAGTGAACTAGAAGACAGAAGCGACGAGCAGTACTTC.

This chain uses TRBV7-9 with TRBJ2-1; 8 nucleotides line up with TRBD2. Trimming cost V 0 bases and J 4 bases; bases outside gene matches: 8. The CDR3 covers 17 residues. Germline CDR1 SEHNR, CDR2 FQNEAQ (reference sequence). DNA for the CDR3: TGTGCCAGCAGCTTAGCGAGGGCTAGCGGGCCGTACAATGAGCAGTTCTTC. Its translation: CASSLARASGPYNEQFF.

V usage is TRBV7-2 and J usage is TRBJ1-5; 8 bases align to TRBD1. With V trimmed by 5 bases and J by 6 bases, 6 bases remained unmatched. Germline loops: CDR1 SGHTA, CDR2 FQGNSA. The CDR3 spans 14 residues. In DNA, the CDR3 is TGTGCCAGCAGCCAAGACAGGGGCGGTCAGCCCCAGCATTTT. Its translation is CASSQDRGGQPQHF.

V is TRBV6-6 and J is TRBJ2-4; unclear D gene. V was pared by 4 bases and J by 0 bases, with 4 bases between. Germline V gene sequence: CDR1 MNHNY, CDR2 SVGAGI (reference sequence). The CDR3 spans 13 residues. The chain's CDR3 is CASSSLAKNIQYF. The CDR3 nucleotides read TGTGCCAGCAGTTCTTTAGCCAAAAACATTCAGTACTTC.

The V and J genes are TRBV7-9 and TRBJ2-5, with TRBD2 matching over 7 bases. This CDR3 is built from 15 residues. Per the germline V gene, CDR1 is SEHNR and CDR2 is FQNEAQ (reference sequence). V lost 2 bases to trimming and J lost 3 bases; unmatched junction nucleotides: 6. The DNA of the CDR3 is TGTGCCAGCAGCTTACCTAGGCTAGCGGAAGAGACCCAGTACTTC. Protein product: CASSLPRLAEETQYF.

The genes are TRBV6-5 and TRBJ2-7, with 9 bases lining up with TRBD1. V shed 3 bases, J shed 0 bases, and the junction held 6 bases outside the gene matches. Per germline, CDR1 MNHEY and CDR2 SVGAGI. CDR3 length: 16 amino acids. The CDR3 region is CASSYFGTGSSYEQYF. CDR3 DNA sequence: TGTGCCAGCAGTTATTTCGGGACAGGGAGCTCCTACGAGCAGTACTTC.